The sequence of this T cell receptor beta chain was determined in a study of shared clonotypes between healthy human individuals. Replicate PCRs run on sorted subsets employed approximately 200 ng DNA, 30,000 to 35,000 T cell genomes. In the original workflow: Filtering differed for immunoSEQ, which gave only junction sequences without quality scores. The method was immunoSEQ multiplex PCR; TCRdb's version includes in-frame clones alone and lacks a portion of them. From that table come the V and J calls and clone size; the DNA was used to work out D and trimming. The sample has around 600,000 clones, 97% seen once. V dropped 5 bases and J dropped 13 bases, with 17 bases sitting between them. Germline CDR1 SEHNR, CDR2 FQNEAQ (reference sequence). The CDR3 is made up of 13 amino acids. A single count supports this clone.

The V gene is TRBV7-9, the J gene TRBJ2-2, with D uncertain. Sequenced input: naive CD4+ T cells sorted from blood. Subset reported: CD45RA+ positively selected. This clonotype was obtained from a woman between 25 and 40 years old in good health. CDR3: CASSAIAYLGLFF. The CDR3 DNA sequence: TGTGCCAGCAGCGCTATCGCGTACCTAGGGCTGTTTTTT. The entire variable domain, with the rest obtained from reference TRBV7-9 and TRBJ2-2, is as follows: DTGVSQNPRHKITKRGQNVTFRCDPISEHNRLYWYRQTLGQGPEFLTYFQNEAQLEKSRLLSDRFSAERPKGSFSTLEIQRTEQGDSAMYLCASSAIAYLGLFFGEGSRLTVL.